A selection of T cell receptor beta chains follows, all from one sample in a study of read filtering for tumor transcriptome and immune sequencing. TCRdb redid the calling of the reads with MiXCR, one entry per CDR3 protein. The table includes tens of thousands of distinct CDR3 sequences, about 19% detected once. The specimen was a population of CD138-negative cells sorted from bone marrow. These receptors all come from a donor at least 40 years old with multiple myeloma. CDR3s include the opening cysteine and the closing phenylalanine or tryptophan. A D gene is named only where the DNA matches it firmly. Size tells how often a clone was seen (once, few, many) or the class of an expanded clone, and some rows leave it out.

j_call: TRBJ1-3; d_call: .; v_call: TRBV29-1; clone_size: many; cdr3_nt: TGCAGCGTCAAATCCTCTGGAAACACCATATATTTT; cdr3_aa: CSVKSSGNTIYF
j_call: TRBJ1-2; d_call: TRBD1; v_call: TRBV19; clone_size: few; cdr3_nt: TGTGCCAGTGCTCAGGGACAGTACCCTAACTATGGCTACACCTTC; cdr3_aa: CASAQGQYPNYGYTF
j_call: TRBJ2-5; d_call: TRBD2; v_call: TRBV7-9; clone_size: many; cdr3_nt: TGTGCCAGCAGCTTATCACTACTAGCGGGGGGCTCCCAGTTGGAGACCCAGTACTTC; cdr3_aa: CASSLSLLAGGSQLETQYF
j_call: TRBJ2-2; d_call: TRBD2; v_call: TRBV11-2; clone_size: .; cdr3_nt: TGTGCCAGCAGCCCGTGGACTAGCGGGATACCCGGGGAGCTGTTTTTT; cdr3_aa: CASSPWTSGIPGELFF
j_call: TRBJ2-5; d_call: .; v_call: TRBV29-1; clone_size: many; cdr3_nt: TGCAGCGCCAGGTTCCAAGAGACCCAGTACTTC; cdr3_aa: CSARFQETQYF
j_call: TRBJ2-1; d_call: .; v_call: TRBV24-1; clone_size: many; cdr3_nt: TGTGCCACCAGTGATCTGAGGCAGAATGACCCGGGGGAGCAGTTCTTC; cdr3_aa: CATSDLRQNDPGEQFF
j_call: TRBJ2-1; d_call: TRBD1; v_call: TRBV20-1; clone_size: .; cdr3_nt: TGCAGTGCTAGACCGTCGGGACAGGACATCTACAATGAGCAGTTCTTC; cdr3_aa: CSARPSGQDIYNEQFF
j_call: TRBJ2-3; d_call: .; v_call: TRBV20-1; clone_size: many; cdr3_nt: TGCAGTTCTAACAGGGTCGCTGGCGCCCCTTCTCCAGATACGCAGTATTTT; cdr3_aa: CSSNRVAGAPSPDTQYF
j_call: TRBJ1-1; d_call: .; v_call: TRBV20-1; clone_size: .; cdr3_nt: TGCAGTGCTACTGGATATAGAAACACTGAAGCTTTCTTT; cdr3_aa: CSATGYRNTEAFF
j_call: TRBJ1-4; d_call: .; v_call: TRBV20-1; clone_size: many; cdr3_nt: TGCAGTGCTACTCCCCTTCGGGGTGAAAAACTGTTTTTT; cdr3_aa: CSATPLRGEKLFF
j_call: TRBJ1-1; d_call: TRBD1; v_call: TRBV12-3/TRBV12-4; clone_size: many; cdr3_nt: TGTGCCAGCAATCCGGGACAGGGGAGATCTGAAGCTTTCTTT; cdr3_aa: CASNPGQGRSEAFF
j_call: TRBJ2-2; d_call: TRBD2; v_call: TRBV20-1; clone_size: many; cdr3_nt: TGCAGTGCTTCTAGCGGGAGAGGGCCCGGGGAGCTGTTTTTT; cdr3_aa: CSASSGRGPGELFF
j_call: TRBJ2-5; d_call: .; v_call: TRBV28; clone_size: many; cdr3_nt: TGTGCCAGCAGTTCCCACAGGGAAGAGACCCAGTACTTC; cdr3_aa: CASSSHREETQYF
j_call: TRBJ1-4; d_call: .; v_call: TRBV29-1; clone_size: many; cdr3_nt: TGCAGCGTTGAAGGCGGGGAAAAACTGTTTTTT; cdr3_aa: CSVEGGEKLFF
j_call: TRBJ2-2; d_call: TRBD1; v_call: TRBV7-9; clone_size: many; cdr3_nt: TGTGCCAGCAGCTTAGATGCAGGGGGCATCGACACCGGGGAGCTGTTTTTT; cdr3_aa: CASSLDAGGIDTGELFF
j_call: TRBJ2-7; d_call: .; v_call: TRBV20-1; clone_size: many; cdr3_nt: TGCAGTGCTAGGCAGAGCTCCTACGAGCAGTACTTC; cdr3_aa: CSARQSSYEQYF
j_call: TRBJ2-5; d_call: TRBD2; v_call: TRBV6-5; clone_size: many; cdr3_nt: TGTGCCAGCAGAAACGGACTAGCGGGAAGAGAAGAGACCCAGTACTTC; cdr3_aa: CASRNGLAGREETQYF
j_call: TRBJ2-1; d_call: TRBD2; v_call: TRBV2; clone_size: many; cdr3_nt: TGTGCCAGCATCATCTTCCCGGGGGGATCCTACAATGAGCAGTTCTTC; cdr3_aa: CASIIFPGGSYNEQFF
j_call: TRBJ1-5; d_call: TRBD1; v_call: TRBV6-2/TRBV6-3; clone_size: many; cdr3_nt: TGTGCCAGCAGTACAACAGGGGGCCGCAATCAGCCCCAGCATTTT; cdr3_aa: CASSTTGGRNQPQHF
j_call: TRBJ2-5; d_call: .; v_call: TRBV20-1; clone_size: many; cdr3_nt: TGCAGTGCTAGAGATTTTTTGGTCGGGGCGTTGGAGACCCAGTACTTC; cdr3_aa: CSARDFLVGALETQYF
j_call: TRBJ1-4; d_call: .; v_call: TRBV24-1; clone_size: many; cdr3_nt: TGTGCCACCAGTGTTGCCGGGGCTAATGAAAAACTGTTTTTT; cdr3_aa: CATSVAGANEKLFF
j_call: TRBJ2-5; d_call: .; v_call: TRBV5-6; clone_size: few; cdr3_nt: TGTGCCAGCAGCTTCGGGCAGGAGACCCAGTACTTC; cdr3_aa: CASSFGQETQYF
j_call: TRBJ2-2; d_call: .; v_call: TRBV7-3; clone_size: many; cdr3_nt: TGTGCCAGCAGCTTCTTCGGACAGAGCACCGGGGAGCTGTTTTTT; cdr3_aa: CASSFFGQSTGELFF
j_call: TRBJ2-5; d_call: .; v_call: TRBV12-3/TRBV12-4; clone_size: few; cdr3_nt: TGTGCCAGCAGAACTGCTACCTCCCAGGAGACCCAGTACTTC; cdr3_aa: CASRTATSQETQYF
j_call: TRBJ2-7; d_call: TRBD1; v_call: TRBV5-1; clone_size: many; cdr3_nt: TGCGCCAGCAGCCGAGTGGGACAGGGGTCCTACGAGCAGTACTTC; cdr3_aa: CASSRVGQGSYEQYF
j_call: TRBJ2-1; d_call: .; v_call: TRBV13; clone_size: medium-sized; cdr3_nt: TGTGCCAGCAGCTTCCTACAGTACAATGAGCAGTTCTTC; cdr3_aa: CASSFLQYNEQFF
j_call: TRBJ2-7; d_call: .; v_call: TRBV3-1; clone_size: many; cdr3_nt: TGTGCCAGCATAGCCCGGGGGAGCCACGAGCAGTACTTC; cdr3_aa: CASIARGSHEQYF
j_call: TRBJ1-3; d_call: .; v_call: TRBV20-1; clone_size: few; cdr3_nt: TGCAGTGCTAGAACAGGGCTAGACTCTGGAAACACCATATATTTT; cdr3_aa: CSARTGLDSGNTIYF
j_call: TRBJ2-6; d_call: .; v_call: TRBV3-1; clone_size: many; cdr3_nt: TGTGCCAGCACCCTAGGGGCTGGGGCCAACGTCCTGACTTTC; cdr3_aa: CASTLGAGANVLTF
j_call: TRBJ2-1; d_call: .; v_call: TRBV14; clone_size: .; cdr3_nt: TGTGCCAGCAGCCAAGGGGGTATCTACAATGAGCAGTTCTTC; cdr3_aa: CASSQGGIYNEQFF
j_call: TRBJ2-1; d_call: .; v_call: TRBV5-6; clone_size: many; cdr3_nt: TGTGCCAGCAGCTCACTCCGGGACTTATCGTACAATGAGCAGTTCTTC; cdr3_aa: CASSSLRDLSYNEQFF
j_call: TRBJ1-5; d_call: TRBD1; v_call: TRBV6-2/TRBV6-3; clone_size: many; cdr3_nt: TGTGCCAGCAGTTACAAGGACAGGGGCGATCAGCCCCAGCATTTT; cdr3_aa: CASSYKDRGDQPQHF
j_call: TRBJ2-1; d_call: .; v_call: TRBV20-1; clone_size: .; cdr3_nt: TGCAGTTCTATAGTCGGTGGGTACAATGAACAGTTCTTC; cdr3_aa: CSSIVGGYNEQFF
j_call: TRBJ1-2; d_call: .; v_call: TRBV14; clone_size: many; cdr3_nt: TGTGCCAGCAGCCAAGAAGCAGGGGCGCGGAGCTATGGCTACACCTTC; cdr3_aa: CASSQEAGARSYGYTF
j_call: TRBJ1-6; d_call: .; v_call: TRBV2; clone_size: once; cdr3_nt: TGTGCCAGCAGTGCCGATAGGGGGAATTCACCCCTCCACTTT; cdr3_aa: CASSADRGNSPLHF
j_call: TRBJ2-7; d_call: TRBD2; v_call: TRBV29-1; clone_size: many; cdr3_nt: TGCAGCGTTGAAGAGCGTAGCGGGAGCGGTGAGCAGTACTTC; cdr3_aa: CSVEERSGSGEQYF
j_call: TRBJ1-1; d_call: TRBD1; v_call: TRBV4-2; clone_size: .; cdr3_nt: TGTGCCAGCAGCCCCGGACAGGGCCTCACTGAAGCTTTCTTT; cdr3_aa: CASSPGQGLTEAFF
j_call: TRBJ2-1; d_call: .; v_call: TRBV28; clone_size: many; cdr3_nt: TGTGCCAGCACCAGCCCCACGGGTAACGCCAATGAGCAGTTCTTC; cdr3_aa: CASTSPTGNANEQFF
j_call: TRBJ2-3; d_call: .; v_call: TRBV20-1; clone_size: many; cdr3_nt: TGCAGTGCTAGAAACTGGGGAAGCACGGATACGCAGTATTTT; cdr3_aa: CSARNWGSTDTQYF
j_call: TRBJ2-7; d_call: TRBD2; v_call: TRBV20-1; clone_size: many; cdr3_nt: TGCAGTGCTTATCATAGCGGGGAGATTTACGAGCAGTACTTC; cdr3_aa: CSAYHSGEIYEQYF
j_call: TRBJ2-5; d_call: TRBD2; v_call: TRBV20-1; clone_size: many; cdr3_nt: TGCAGTGCTAGTTCAGGAGCGGGAGTATTGGAGACCCAGTACTTC; cdr3_aa: CSASSGAGVLETQYF
j_call: TRBJ1-1; d_call: .; v_call: TRBV30; clone_size: many; cdr3_nt: TGTGCCTGTAAGACTCCACTGAACACTGAAGCTTTCTTT; cdr3_aa: CACKTPLNTEAFF